This T cell receptor beta chain was retrieved from a study of memory CD4+ T cells and cytomegalovirus serostatus. Whole-study findings and limits: Each of roughly 65 CMV-associated TCRbeta sequences occurred in one to five individuals.

Trimming removed 0 bases from V and 4 bases from J; junction bases left unmatched: 9. The CDR3 runs 18 residues. The germline V gene has CDR1 SGHAT and CDR2 FQNNGV. Single viable CD3+CD4+CD8-CD45RO+ cells were sorted as the memory CD4+ T cells. In the authors' workflow: After removing out-of-frame reads, 2.3 million or so distinct TCRbeta sequences remained. The table came from immunoSEQ multiplex PCR; TCRdb's copy has only in-frame clones and leaves some out. That table supplies the V and J calls and clone size; D and trimming were determined from the DNA. The data hold about 56,000 clones, with about 81% observed a single time. This clone was seen only a few times. Antigen: not known.

Sequencing was performed on memory CD4+ T cells from blood. V is TRBV11-2 and J is TRBJ1-6, with 7 bases identical to TRBD1. The receptor was isolated from an adult in good health and CMV-seronegative. CDR3 protein: CASSLDIWDSPYNSPLHF. CDR3 nucleotide sequence: TGTGCCAGCAGCTTAGATATATGGGACAGTCCTTATAATTCACCCCTCCACTTT. Drawing the rest from reference TRBV11-2 and TRBJ1-6, the complete variable domain is EAGVAQSPRYKIIEKRQSVAFWCNPISGHATLYWYQQILGQGPKLLIQFQNNGVVDDSQLPKDRFSAERLKGVDSTLKIQPAKLEDSAVYLCASSLDIWDSPYNSPLHFGNGTRLTVT.